This TCR beta chain is drawn from a study of T cells after yellow fever vaccination (dated by TCRdb to about 2019). Context from the whole study: Libraries from fractions with low cell numbers were prepared with the SMART-Seq v4 Ultra Low Input RNA kit. Bulk PBMC replicates and cell subsets were isolated from blood drawn at multiple timepoints before and after both primary and secondary immunization. Two healthy male donors, one aged 18 to 30 and one aged 30 to 40 years, made up the cohort. To follow T-cell clones before and after primary and booster YFV17D yellow fever vaccination, bulk TCR alpha and beta repertoires were sequenced over time. Overall study results and their limits: A small fraction of clonotypes appeared in both the CD4 and CD8 compartments, likely as a result of convergent recombination. Only a couple of donors were included in the study, so the extent to which the findings can be generalized is limited. FACS-sorted repertoires could contain abundant contaminating clonotypes from the bulk population, so computational filtering was required. After the booster, most of the clones that had expanded following primary vaccination were detected again (almost 98% of CD4 and roughly 90% of CD8), which suggests that memory was broadly maintained. The secondary T-cell response was found to be weaker but faster than the primary response, with a peak reached on day 5 rather than on day 15.

There are a few counts of this clonotype. Its cognate antigen has yet to be identified. Nothing much larger sits one base from this clone, and base qualities are not available. CDR1 and CDR2 were assigned from the germline V gene as SGHRS and YFSETQ. The CDR3, cysteine through phenylalanine, is 14 amino acids long. The kept DNA is CDR3 alone, 42 bases in frame from the first base. V and J are trimmed by 7 bases and 8 bases, and the gene matches miss 12 bases of the junction. The listed sequencing device is Illumina NovaSeq 6000. TCR cDNA was synthesized by 5'RACE template switching, through which a universal primer site and unique molecular identifiers were introduced. cDNA synthesis was primed from both the TCR alpha and TCR beta constant segments. Library amplification involved two PCR steps, and the second step added sample barcodes and sequencing adapters. Sequencing of the libraries was done on either Illumina HiSeq 2500 (2x100 bp) or NovaSeq (2x150 bp). For the original study's pipeline: Demultiplexing of reads and collapsing into UMI consensus sequences were performed with MIGEC, and V(D)J alignment was carried out with MiXCR. Vaccine-responding clonotypes were identified with edgeR using replicate PBMC samples, with FDR below 0.01 and a log2 fold change above 5 up to day 15 being required. Each bulk clonotype was labeled CD4 or CD8 based on which sequenced repertoire, CD4 or CD8, contained the clonotype at higher abundance. TCRdb ran its own pipeline on the public reads, namely fastp trimming at Q25 and MiXCR clone calling, and kept in-frame beta chains. CDR3 protein duplicates are merged, each entry listing the most common genes and DNA. The V and J calls come from TCRdb's annotation, not from the publication. This sample is represented by approximately 260,000 distinct CDR3 sequences; around 4.9% of them were singletons. In total, the top ten clones hold 3% to 4% of the sample.

In the paper's terms, the treatment or condition label means: live attenuated yellow fever vaccine strain. A standard Ficoll-Paque protocol was used to isolate PBMCs from peripheral blood. Dynabeads CD4 and CD8 positive selection kits were used to isolate the CD4 and CD8 T-cell fractions. TriZol was used to extract RNA from bulk PBMCs, from CD4 and CD8 fractions, and from dextramer-positive and dextramer-negative fractions. The TCR was taken from a man younger than 30 who received the YFV17D yellow fever vaccine. The chain was built from TRBV5-1 and TRBJ2-1; TRBD2 fits 7 bases in the junction. The material was CD4+ T cells sorted from PBMCs, obtained on the day of the yellow fever booster vaccination. The DNA is TGCGCCAGCGGGGTCTCAGCGGGGTTGTATGAGCAGTTCTTC. Its translation reads: CASGVSAGLYEQFF.